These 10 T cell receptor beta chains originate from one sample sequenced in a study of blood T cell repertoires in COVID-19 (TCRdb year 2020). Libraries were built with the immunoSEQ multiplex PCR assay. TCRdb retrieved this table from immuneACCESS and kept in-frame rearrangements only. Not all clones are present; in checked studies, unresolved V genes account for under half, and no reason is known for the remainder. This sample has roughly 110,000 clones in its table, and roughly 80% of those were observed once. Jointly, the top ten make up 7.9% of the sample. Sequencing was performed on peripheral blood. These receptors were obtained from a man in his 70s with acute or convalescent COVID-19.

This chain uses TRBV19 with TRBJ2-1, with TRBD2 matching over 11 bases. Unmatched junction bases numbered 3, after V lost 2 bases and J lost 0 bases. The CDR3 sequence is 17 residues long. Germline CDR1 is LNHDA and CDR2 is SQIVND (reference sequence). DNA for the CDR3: TGTGCCAGTAGTATACGACTAGCGGGACACTCCTACAATGAGCAGTTCTTC. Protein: CASSIRLAGHSYNEQFF.

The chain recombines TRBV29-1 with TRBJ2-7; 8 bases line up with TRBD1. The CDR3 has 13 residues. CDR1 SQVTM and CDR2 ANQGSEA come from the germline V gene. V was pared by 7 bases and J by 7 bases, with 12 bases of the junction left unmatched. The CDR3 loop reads CSAVRGRGEEQYF. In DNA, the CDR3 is TGCAGCGCAGTCAGGGGGCGCGGCGAAGAGCAGTACTTC.

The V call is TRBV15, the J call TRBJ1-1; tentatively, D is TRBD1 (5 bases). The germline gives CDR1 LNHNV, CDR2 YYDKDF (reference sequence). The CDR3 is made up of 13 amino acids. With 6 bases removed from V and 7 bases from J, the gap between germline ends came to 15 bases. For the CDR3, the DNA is TGTGCCACCAGGTGGGGGGGAGGCCTTGAAGCTTTCTTT. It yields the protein CATRWGGGLEAFF.

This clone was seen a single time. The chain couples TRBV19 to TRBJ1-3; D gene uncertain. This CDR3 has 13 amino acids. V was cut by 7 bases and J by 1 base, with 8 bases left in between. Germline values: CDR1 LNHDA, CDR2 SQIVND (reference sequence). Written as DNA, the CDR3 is TGTGCCAGTACCCACAGATCTGGAAACACCATATATTTT. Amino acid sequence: CASTHRSGNTIYF.

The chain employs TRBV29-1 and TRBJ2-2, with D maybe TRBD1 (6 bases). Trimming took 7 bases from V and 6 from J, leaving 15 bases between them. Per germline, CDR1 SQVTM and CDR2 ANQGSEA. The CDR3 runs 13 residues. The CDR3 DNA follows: TGCAGCGGTGCCCACAGGGATCCCGGGGAGCTGTTTTTT. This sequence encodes CSGAHRDPGELFF.

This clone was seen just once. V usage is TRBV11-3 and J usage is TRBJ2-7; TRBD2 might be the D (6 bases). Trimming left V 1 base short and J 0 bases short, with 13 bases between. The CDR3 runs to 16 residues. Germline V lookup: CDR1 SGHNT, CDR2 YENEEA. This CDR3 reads CASSLGVSGSSYEQYF. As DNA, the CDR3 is TGTGCCAGCAGCTTAGGTGTTAGCGGAAGCTCCTACGAGCAGTACTTC.

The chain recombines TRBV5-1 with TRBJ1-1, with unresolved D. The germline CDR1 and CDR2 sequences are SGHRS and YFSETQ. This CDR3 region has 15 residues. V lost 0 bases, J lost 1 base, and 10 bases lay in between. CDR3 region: CASSLDSFTNTEAFF. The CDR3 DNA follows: TGCGCCAGCAGCTTGGACAGTTTTACGAACACTGAAGCTTTCTTT.

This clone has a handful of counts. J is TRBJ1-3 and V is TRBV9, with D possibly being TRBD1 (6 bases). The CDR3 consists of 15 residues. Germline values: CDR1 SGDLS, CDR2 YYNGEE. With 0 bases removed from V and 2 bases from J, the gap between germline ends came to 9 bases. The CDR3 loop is CASSVDGTTGNTIYF. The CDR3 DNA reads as TGTGCCAGCAGCGTAGACGGGACAACTGGAAACACCATATATTTT.

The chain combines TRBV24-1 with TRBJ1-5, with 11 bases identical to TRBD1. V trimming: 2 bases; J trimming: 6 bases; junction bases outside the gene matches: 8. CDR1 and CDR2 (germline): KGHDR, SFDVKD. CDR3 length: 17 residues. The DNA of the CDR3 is TGTGCCACCAGTGATTCCCGGGGACAGGGGGGAGGTCAGCCCCAGCATTTT. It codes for CATSDSRGQGGGQPQHF.

This CDR3 reads CASSADSGNTIYF. For the CDR3, the DNA is TGTGCCAGCAGCGCAGACAGTGGAAACACCATATATTTT. The gene calls are TRBV9 and TRBJ1-3; perhaps TRBD1 as D (5 bases). This CDR3 spans 13 amino acids. V dropped 3 bases and J dropped 3 bases, with 7 bases sitting between them. The V gene's germline CDR1 is SGDLS and CDR2 YYNGEE.